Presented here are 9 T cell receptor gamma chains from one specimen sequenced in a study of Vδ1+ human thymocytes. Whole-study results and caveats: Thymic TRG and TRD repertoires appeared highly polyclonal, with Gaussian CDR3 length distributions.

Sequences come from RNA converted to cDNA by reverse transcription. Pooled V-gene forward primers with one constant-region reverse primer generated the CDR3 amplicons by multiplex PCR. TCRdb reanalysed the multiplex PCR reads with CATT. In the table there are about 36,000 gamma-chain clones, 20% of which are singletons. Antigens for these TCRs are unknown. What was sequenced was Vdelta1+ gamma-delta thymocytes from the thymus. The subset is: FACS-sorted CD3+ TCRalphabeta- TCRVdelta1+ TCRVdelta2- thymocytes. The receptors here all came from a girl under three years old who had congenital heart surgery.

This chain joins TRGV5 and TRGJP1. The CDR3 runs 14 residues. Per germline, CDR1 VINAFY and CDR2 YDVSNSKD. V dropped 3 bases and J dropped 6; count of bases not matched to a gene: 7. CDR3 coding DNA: TGTGCCACCTGGGACGGGATCGCTGGTTGGTTCAAGATATTT. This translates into CATWDGIAGWFKIF.

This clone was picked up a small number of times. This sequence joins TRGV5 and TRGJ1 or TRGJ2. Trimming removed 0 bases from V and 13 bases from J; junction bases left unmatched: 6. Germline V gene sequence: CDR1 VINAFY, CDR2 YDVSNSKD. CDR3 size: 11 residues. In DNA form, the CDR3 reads TGTGCCACCTGGGACAGGCCTTCAAAACTCTTT. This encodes CATWDRPSKLF.

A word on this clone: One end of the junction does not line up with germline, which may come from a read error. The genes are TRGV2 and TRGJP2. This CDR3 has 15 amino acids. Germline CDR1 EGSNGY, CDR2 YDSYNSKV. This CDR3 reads CATWDGPLGDWIETF. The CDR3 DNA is TGTGCCACCTGGGACGGGCCGCTGGGTGATTGGATCGAGACGTTT.

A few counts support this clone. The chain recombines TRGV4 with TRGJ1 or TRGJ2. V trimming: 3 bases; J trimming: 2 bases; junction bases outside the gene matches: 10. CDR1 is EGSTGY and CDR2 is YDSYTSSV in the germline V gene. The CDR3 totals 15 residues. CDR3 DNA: TGTGCCACCTGGGATCTCACGAATCATTATTATAAGAAACTCTTT. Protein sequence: CATWDLTNHYYKKLF.

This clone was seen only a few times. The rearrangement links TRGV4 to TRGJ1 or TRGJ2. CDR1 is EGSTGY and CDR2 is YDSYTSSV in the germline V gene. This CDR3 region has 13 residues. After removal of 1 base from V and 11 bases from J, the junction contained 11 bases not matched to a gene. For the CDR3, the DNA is TGTGCCACCTGGGATGGTGCGGTGGCGCAGAAACTCTTT. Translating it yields CATWDGAVAQKLF.

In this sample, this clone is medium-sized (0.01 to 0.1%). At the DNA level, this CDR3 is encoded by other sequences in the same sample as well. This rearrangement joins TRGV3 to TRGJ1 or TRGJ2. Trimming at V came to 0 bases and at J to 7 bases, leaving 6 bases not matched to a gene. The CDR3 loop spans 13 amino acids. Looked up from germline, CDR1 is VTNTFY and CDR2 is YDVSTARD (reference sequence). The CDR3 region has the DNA TGTGCCACCTGGGACAGGCCGCGGTATAAGAAACTCTTT. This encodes CATWDRPRYKKLF.

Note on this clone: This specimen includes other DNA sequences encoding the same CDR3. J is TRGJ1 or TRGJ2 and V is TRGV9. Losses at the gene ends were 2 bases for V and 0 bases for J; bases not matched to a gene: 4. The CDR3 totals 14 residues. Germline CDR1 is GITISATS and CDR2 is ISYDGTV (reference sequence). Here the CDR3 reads CALWEGPNYYKKLF. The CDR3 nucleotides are TGTGCCTTGTGGGAGGGTCCGAATTATTATAAGAAACTCTTT.

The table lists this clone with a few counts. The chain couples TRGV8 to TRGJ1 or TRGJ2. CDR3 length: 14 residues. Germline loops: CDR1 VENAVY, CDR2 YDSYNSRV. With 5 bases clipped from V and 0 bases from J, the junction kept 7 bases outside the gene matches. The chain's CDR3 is CATWVWRNYYKKLF. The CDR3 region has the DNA TGTGCCACCTGGGTCTGGAGGAATTATTATAAGAAACTCTTT.

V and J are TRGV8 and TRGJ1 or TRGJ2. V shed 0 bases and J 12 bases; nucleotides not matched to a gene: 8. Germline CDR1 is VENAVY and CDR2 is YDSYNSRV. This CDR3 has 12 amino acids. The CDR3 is CATWDRLLLKLF. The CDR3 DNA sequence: TGTGCCACCTGGGATAGGCTACTTCTGAAACTCTTT.